Shown below are 10 T cell receptor beta chains from a single sample sequenced in a study of T cells in Graves' hyperthyroidism and ophthalmopathy. It was RNA transcripts that yielded the amplified TCR beta CDR3 regions. The study used the HTBI primer set for a first-round RT-PCR of the TCR CDR3. TCRdb independently ran MiXCR on the multiplex PCR reads; one entry per CDR3 protein. The sample shows about 540,000 distinct CDR3 sequences, more than 45% of them seen only once. Sequencing was performed on peripheral blood or thyroid tissue (not recorded which). Every receptor here comes from a woman in her late teens or twenties with Graves' hyperthyroidism.

This chain uses TRBV20-1 with TRBJ2-7; 9 nucleotides agree with TRBD2. The CDR3 totals 15 residues. V shed 3 bases, J shed 2 bases, and the junction held 8 bases outside the gene matches. CDR1 and CDR2 from the germline V gene are DFQATT and SNEGSKA (reference sequence). As DNA, the CDR3 is TGCAGTGCTAGCCTCCCCACTAGCGGGCCCTACGAGCAGTACTTC. Translating it yields CSASLPTSGPYEQYF.

The V and J genes are TRBV7-9 and TRBJ2-6; 7 nucleotides agree with TRBD2. The junction had 5 bases not matched to a gene; V was cut back by 2 bases and J by 4 bases. The CDR3 consists of 16 residues. Germline CDR1 is SEHNR and CDR2 is FQNEAQ (reference sequence). In DNA, the CDR3 is TGTGCCAGCAGCTTACCCCTAGCGGAGGGGGCCAACGTCCTGACTTTC. Translated: CASSLPLAEGANVLTF.

This clonotype was found many times. This CDR3 is CAITEGQLSGANVLTF. CDR3 DNA: TGTGCCATCACCGAGGGACAGCTCTCTGGGGCCAACGTCCTGACTTTC. The chain is built from TRBV10-3 and TRBJ2-6; 7 bases line up with TRBD1. V lost 7 bases and J lost 0; bases outside the gene matches: 6. CDR1 ENHRY and CDR2 SYGVKD come from the germline V gene. This CDR3 has 16 amino acids.

The chain joins TRBV25-1 to TRBJ1-4, with 9 bases that match TRBD1. Germline V gene data show CDR1 as MGHDK and CDR2 as SYGVNS. This CDR3 is 16 amino acids long. The V segment lost 5 bases and the J segment 8 bases; nucleotides outside the gene matches: 12. CDR3 nucleotide sequence: TGTGCCAGCAGTTACTCTGCCGGGACAGGGACAGAAAAACTGTTTTTT. It translates to CASSYSAGTGTEKLFF. Looking up the rest from reference TRBV25-1 and TRBJ1-4 gives the full variable domain: EADIYQTPRYLVIGTGKKITLECSQTMGHDKMYWYQQDPGMELHLIHYSYGVNSTEKGDLSSESTVSRIRTEHFPLTLESARPSHTSQYLCASSYSAGTGTEKLFFGSGTQLSVL.

Regarding this clonotype: A much larger clone lies a single base off, so this may be a read error. The rearrangement joins TRBV10-3 to TRBJ1-2; tentatively, D is TRBD1 (6 bases). This CDR3 spans 13 amino acids. The V and J ends lost 3 bases and 4 bases respectively, with 9 bases between them. Germline V gene lookup returns CDR1 ENHRY and CDR2 SYGVKD. The CDR3 nucleotides are TGTGCCATCAGTGAAAGGACAGTCTATGGCTACACCTTC. Protein sequence: CAISERTVYGYTF.

This clonotype was recorded many times. The chain recombines TRBV10-3 with TRBJ1-2, with 8 bases that match TRBD1. This CDR3 is built from 17 residues. CDR1 is ENHRY, CDR2 SYGVKD, per germline. J lost 0 bases, V lost 7 bases, and 13 bases had no gene match. The CDR3 reads CAIKQRGTGAANYGYTF. CDR3 in DNA: TGTGCCATCAAACAAAGGGGGACAGGAGCAGCTAACTATGGCTACACCTTC.

For the CDR3, the DNA is TGTGCCAGCAGGACAGGGGATGGGGAGACCCAGTACTTC. This encodes CASRTGDGETQYF. V is TRBV7-2 and J is TRBJ2-5, with 8 nucleotides matching TRBD1. J gave up 5 bases and V 6 bases, and 5 bases lay outside the gene matches. The germline gives CDR1 SGHTA, CDR2 FQGNSA. This CDR3 comprises 13 residues.

This clonotype was seen only a few times. The junction departs from germline at one end; a sequencing error may be responsible. The J gene is TRBJ1-3, the V gene TRBV4-1; D not resolved. The CDR3 runs to 15 residues. Per the germline V gene, CDR1 is MGHRA and CDR2 is YSYEKL. The CDR3 sequence: CASSQDLLAGNTIYF. CDR3 bases: TGTGCCAGCAGCCAAGATCTGCTAGCTGGAAACACCATATATTTT.

About this clonotype itself: A read error is possible here, since a much larger clone lies one base away. This chain links TRBV7-9 with TRBJ1-2, with D unresolved. This CDR3 has 11 residues. In germline, CDR1 is SEHNR, CDR2 FQNEAQ (reference sequence). The CDR3: CASSRLYGHTF. The CDR3 bases are TGTGCCAGCAGCAGGTTGTATGGCCACACCTTC. Full variable domain (remainder filled in from reference TRBV7-9 and TRBJ1-2): DTGVSQNPRHKITKRGQNVTFRCDPISEHNRLYWYRQTLGQGPEFLTYFQNEAQLEKSRLLSDRFSAERPKGSFSTLEIQRTEQGDSAMYLCASSRLYGHTFGSGTRLTVV.

The chain is built from TRBV5-1 and TRBJ2-7; D is ambiguous. From germline, CDR1 is SGHRS and CDR2 YFSETQ. The V and J ends lost 0 bases and 3 bases respectively, with 7 bases between them. The CDR3 totals 13 residues. The CDR3 region has the DNA TGCGCCAGCAGCTTGGTAGAGAACTACGAGCAGTACTTC. This sequence encodes CASSLVENYEQYF.